The 2 T cell receptor beta chains below were found in one sample sequenced in a study of T cells in localized non-small cell lung cancer. The repertoire was sequenced with immunoSEQ multiplex PCR; TCRdb's copy has only in-frame clones and lacks some. The sample comprises 78,000 or so clones, roughly four fifths of which are singletons, and 2.8% rests with the top ten. The sample consisted of peripheral blood, taken before any cancer treatment. These receptors were collected from a man aged 35-69 years with stage I lung adenocarcinoma.

The V call is TRBV18, the J call TRBJ1-3, with D perhaps TRBD1 (6 bases). The CDR3 has 17 residues. Per germline, CDR1 KGHSH and CDR2 LQKENI. V was pared by 4 bases and J by 4 bases, with 20 bases between. CDR3 amino acids: CASSQTGTPGTGNTIYF. CDR3 nucleotide sequence: TGTGCCAGCTCACAGACCGGGACACCCGGGACGGGAAACACCATATATTTT.

This sequence joins TRBV7-2 and TRBJ1-2; possible D gene TRBD1, 5 bases. Germline V gene data show CDR1 as SGHTA and CDR2 as FQGNSA. The CDR3 extends over 15 amino acids. V lost 2 bases and J lost 0, with 10 bases in between. The CDR3 DNA sequence: TGTGCCAGCAGCTTATCGGGGGGGACTAACTATGGCTACACCTTC. It yields the protein CASSLSGGTNYGYTF.